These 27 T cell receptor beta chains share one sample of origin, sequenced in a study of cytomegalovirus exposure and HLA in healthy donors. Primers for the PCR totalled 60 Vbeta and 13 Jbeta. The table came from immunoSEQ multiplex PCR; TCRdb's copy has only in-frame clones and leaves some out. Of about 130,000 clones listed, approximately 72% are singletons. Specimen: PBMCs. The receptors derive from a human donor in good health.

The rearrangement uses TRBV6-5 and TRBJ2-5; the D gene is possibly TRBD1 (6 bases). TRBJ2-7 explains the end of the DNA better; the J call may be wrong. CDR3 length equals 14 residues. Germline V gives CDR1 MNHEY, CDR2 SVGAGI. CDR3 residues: CASSYRETGYEQYF. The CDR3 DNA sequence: TGTGCCAGCAGTTACAGGGAGACAGGATACGAGCAGTACTTC.

CDR3 region: CASSYGRGSEAFF. The DNA of the CDR3 is TGTGCCAGCAGCTACGGGCGGGGCTCTGAAGCTTTCTTT. This rearrangement joins TRBV6-5 to TRBJ1-1, with D perhaps matching TRBD1 (5 bases). Trimming took off 6 bases at V and 6 bases at J, with 14 bases between the two ends. The germline V gene has CDR1 MNHEY and CDR2 SVGAGI. This CDR3 spans 13 amino acids.

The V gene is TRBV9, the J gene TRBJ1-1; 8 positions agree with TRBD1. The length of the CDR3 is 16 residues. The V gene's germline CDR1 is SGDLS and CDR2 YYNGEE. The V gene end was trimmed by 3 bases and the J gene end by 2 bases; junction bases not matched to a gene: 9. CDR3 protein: CASSARTGLLNTEAFF. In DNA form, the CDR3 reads TGTGCCAGCAGCGCCAGGACAGGGCTCTTAAACACTGAAGCTTTCTTT.

Here the CDR3 reads CASSPGQLRGEQYF. The CDR3 DNA is TGTGCCAGCAGCCCGGGACAACTCCGAGGCGAGCAGTACTTC. The chain couples TRBV7-2 to TRBJ2-7, with a tentative D call TRBD1 (6 bases). Germline CDR1 reads SGHTA; CDR2 reads FQGNSA. V was clipped by 5 bases and J by 6 bases, with 17 bases between them. The CDR3 is 14 residues long.

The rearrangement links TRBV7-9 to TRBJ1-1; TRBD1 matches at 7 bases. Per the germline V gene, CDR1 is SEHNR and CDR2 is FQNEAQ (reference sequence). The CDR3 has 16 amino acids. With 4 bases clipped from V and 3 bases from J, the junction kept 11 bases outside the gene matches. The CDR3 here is CASSYRQGLRDTEAFF. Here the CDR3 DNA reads TGTGCCAGCAGCTACCGACAGGGTCTGAGGGACACTGAAGCTTTCTTT. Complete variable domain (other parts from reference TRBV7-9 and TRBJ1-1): DTGVSQNPRHKITKRGQNVTFRCDPISEHNRLYWYRQTLGQGPEFLTYFQNEAQLEKSRLLSDRFSAERPKGSFSTLEIQRTEQGDSAMYLCASSYRQGLRDTEAFFGQGTRLTVV.

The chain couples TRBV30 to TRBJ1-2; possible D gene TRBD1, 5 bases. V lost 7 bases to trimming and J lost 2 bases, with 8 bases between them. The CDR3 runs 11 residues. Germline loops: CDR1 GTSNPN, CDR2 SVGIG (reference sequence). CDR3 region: CAFQGNYGYTF. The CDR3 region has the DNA TGTGCCTTCCAGGGAAACTATGGCTACACCTTC. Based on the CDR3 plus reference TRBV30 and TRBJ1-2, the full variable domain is SQTIHQWPATLVQPVGSPLSLECTVEGTSNPNLYWYRQAAGRGLQLLFYSVGIGQISSEVPQNLSASRPQDRQFILSSKKLLLSDSGFYLCAFQGNYGYTFGSGTRLTVV.

The CDR3 sequence: CASSLRTRFETQYF. CDR3 DNA sequence: TGTGCCAGCAGCTTAAGGACACGTTTCGAGACCCAGTACTTC. This chain uses TRBV11-2 with TRBJ2-5; TRBD1 is a possible D gene (5 bases). Trimming took off 2 bases at V and 5 bases at J, with 12 bases between the two ends. This CDR3 is built from 14 residues. The germline V gene has CDR1 SGHAT and CDR2 FQNNGV.

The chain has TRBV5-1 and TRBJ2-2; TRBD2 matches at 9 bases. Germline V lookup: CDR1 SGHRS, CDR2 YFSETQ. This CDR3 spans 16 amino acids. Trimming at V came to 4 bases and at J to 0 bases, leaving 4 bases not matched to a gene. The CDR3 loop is CASSLGLATNTGELFF. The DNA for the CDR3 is TGCGCCAGCAGCCTGGGACTAGCCACGAACACCGGGGAGCTGTTTTTT.

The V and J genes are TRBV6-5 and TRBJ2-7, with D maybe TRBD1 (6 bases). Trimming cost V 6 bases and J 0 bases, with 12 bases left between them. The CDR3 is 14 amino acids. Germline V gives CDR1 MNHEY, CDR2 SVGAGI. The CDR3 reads CASSPGTPSYEQYF. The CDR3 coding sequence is TGTGCCAGCAGCCCCGGGACACCCTCCTACGAGCAGTACTTC.

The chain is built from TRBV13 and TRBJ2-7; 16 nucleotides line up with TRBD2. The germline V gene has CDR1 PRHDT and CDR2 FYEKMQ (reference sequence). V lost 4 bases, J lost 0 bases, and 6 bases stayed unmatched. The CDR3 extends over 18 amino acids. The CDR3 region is CASSSIGTSGRASYEQYF. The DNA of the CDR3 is TGTGCCAGCAGCTCCATAGGGACTAGCGGGAGGGCCTCCTACGAGCAGTACTTC.

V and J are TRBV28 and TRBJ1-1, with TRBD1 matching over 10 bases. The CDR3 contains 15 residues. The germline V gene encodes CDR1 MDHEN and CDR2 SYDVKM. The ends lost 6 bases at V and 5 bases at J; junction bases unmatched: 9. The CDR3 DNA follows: TGTGCCAGCAGCTATACGATGGACAGGGGGACTGAAGCTTTCTTT. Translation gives CASSYTMDRGTEAFF.

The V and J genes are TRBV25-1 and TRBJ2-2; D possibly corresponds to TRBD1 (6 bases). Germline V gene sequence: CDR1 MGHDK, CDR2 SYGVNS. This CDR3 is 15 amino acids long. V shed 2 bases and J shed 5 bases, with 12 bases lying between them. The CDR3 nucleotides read TGTGCCAGCAGTGAAGGAGCAGGGGCAACCGGGGAGCTGTTTTTT. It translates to CASSEGAGATGELFF.

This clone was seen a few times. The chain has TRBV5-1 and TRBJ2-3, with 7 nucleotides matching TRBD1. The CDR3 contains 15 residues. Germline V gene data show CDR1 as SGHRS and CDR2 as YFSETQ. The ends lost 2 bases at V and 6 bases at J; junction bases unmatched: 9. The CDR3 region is CASSFQARQGDTQYF. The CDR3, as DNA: TGCGCCAGCAGCTTTCAGGCCCGACAGGGCGATACGCAGTATTTT.

DNA for the CDR3: TGTGCCAGCAGCTTAGATTGGGAGCTAGACGAGCAGTACTTC. This translates into CASSLDWELDEQYF. The chain couples TRBV7-9 to TRBJ2-7; weak D call: TRBD2 (5 bases). CDR1 and CDR2 from the germline V gene are SEHNR and FQNEAQ (reference sequence). Trimming took off 1 base at V and 5 bases at J, with 12 bases between the two ends. There are 14 residues in the CDR3.

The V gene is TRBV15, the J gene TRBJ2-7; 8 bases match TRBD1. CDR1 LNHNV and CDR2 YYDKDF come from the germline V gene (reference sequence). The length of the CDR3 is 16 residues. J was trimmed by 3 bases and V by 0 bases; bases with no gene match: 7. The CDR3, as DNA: TGTGCCACCAGCAGAGATAAGGACAGGGTATTCTACGAGCAGTACTTC. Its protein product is CATSRDKDRVFYEQYF.

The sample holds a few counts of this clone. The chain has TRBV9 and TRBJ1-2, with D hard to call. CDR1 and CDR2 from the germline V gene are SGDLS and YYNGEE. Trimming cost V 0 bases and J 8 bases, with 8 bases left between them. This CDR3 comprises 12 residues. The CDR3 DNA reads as TGTGCCAGCAGCGTAGATGGCAGGGGCTACACCTTC. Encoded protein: CASSVDGRGYTF. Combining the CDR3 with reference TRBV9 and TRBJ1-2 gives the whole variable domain DSGVTQTPKHLITATGQRVTLRCSPRSGDLSVYWYQQSLDQGLQFLIQYYNGEERAKGNILERFSAQQFPDLHSELNLSSLELGDSALYFCASSVDGRGYTFGSGTRLTVV.

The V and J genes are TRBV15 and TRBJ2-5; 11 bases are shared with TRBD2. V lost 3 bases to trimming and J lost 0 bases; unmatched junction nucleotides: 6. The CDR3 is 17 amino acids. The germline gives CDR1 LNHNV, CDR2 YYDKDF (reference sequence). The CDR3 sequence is CATSSPRLAGHQETQYF. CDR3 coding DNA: TGTGCCACCAGCAGCCCAAGACTAGCGGGACACCAAGAGACCCAGTACTTC.

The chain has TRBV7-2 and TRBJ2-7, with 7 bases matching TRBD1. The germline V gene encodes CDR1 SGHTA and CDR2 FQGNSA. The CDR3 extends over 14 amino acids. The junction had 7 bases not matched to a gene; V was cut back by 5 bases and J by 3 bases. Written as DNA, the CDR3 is TGTGCCAGCAGCCACGACAGGGTTAACTACGAGCAGTACTTC. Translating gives CASSHDRVNYEQYF.

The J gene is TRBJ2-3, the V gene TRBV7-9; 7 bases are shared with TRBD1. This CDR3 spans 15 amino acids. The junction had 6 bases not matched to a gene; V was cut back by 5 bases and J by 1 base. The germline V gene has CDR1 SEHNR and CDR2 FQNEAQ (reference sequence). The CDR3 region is CASSQPGQGTDTQYF. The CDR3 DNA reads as TGTGCCAGCAGCCAACCCGGACAGGGCACAGATACGCAGTATTTT.

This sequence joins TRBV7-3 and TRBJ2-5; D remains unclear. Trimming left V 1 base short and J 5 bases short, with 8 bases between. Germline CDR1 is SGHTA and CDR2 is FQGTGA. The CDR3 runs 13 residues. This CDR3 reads CASSLSPSETQYF. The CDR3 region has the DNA TGTGCCAGCAGCTTAAGTCCGAGTGAGACCCAGTACTTC.

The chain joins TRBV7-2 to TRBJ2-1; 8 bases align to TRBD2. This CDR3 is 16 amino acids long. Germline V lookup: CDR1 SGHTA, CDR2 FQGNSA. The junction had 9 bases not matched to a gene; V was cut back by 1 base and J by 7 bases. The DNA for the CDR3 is TGTGCCAGCAGCTTAGATTTTTGGGGCGGGAGGAATGAGCAGTTCTTC. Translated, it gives CASSLDFWGGRNEQFF. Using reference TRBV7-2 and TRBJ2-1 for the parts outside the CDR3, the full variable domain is GAGVSQSPSNKVTEKGKDVELRCDPISGHTALYWYRQSLGQGLEFLIYFQGNSAPDKSGLPSDRFSAERTGGSVSTLTIQRTQQEDSAVYLCASSLDFWGGRNEQFFGPGTRLTVL.

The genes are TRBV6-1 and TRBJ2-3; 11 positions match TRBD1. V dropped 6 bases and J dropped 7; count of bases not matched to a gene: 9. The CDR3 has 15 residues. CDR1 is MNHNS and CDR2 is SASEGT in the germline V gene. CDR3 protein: CASSARGQGGYTQYF. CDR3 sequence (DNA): TGTGCCAGCAGCGCTCGGGGACAGGGGGGGTATACGCAGTATTTT.

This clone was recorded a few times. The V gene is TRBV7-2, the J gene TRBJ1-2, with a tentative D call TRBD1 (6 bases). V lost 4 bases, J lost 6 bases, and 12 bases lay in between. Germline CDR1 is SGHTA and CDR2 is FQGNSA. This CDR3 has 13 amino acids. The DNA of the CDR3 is TGTGCCAGCAGCTCAGACAGGCTCGATGGCTACACCTTC. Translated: CASSSDRLDGYTF.

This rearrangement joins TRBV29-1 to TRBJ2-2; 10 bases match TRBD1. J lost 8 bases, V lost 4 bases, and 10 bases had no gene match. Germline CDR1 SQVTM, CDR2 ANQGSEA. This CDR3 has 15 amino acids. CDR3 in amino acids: CSVGGQGGDLGELFF. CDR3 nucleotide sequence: TGCAGCGTTGGTGGACAGGGGGGAGATTTAGGGGAGCTGTTTTTT.

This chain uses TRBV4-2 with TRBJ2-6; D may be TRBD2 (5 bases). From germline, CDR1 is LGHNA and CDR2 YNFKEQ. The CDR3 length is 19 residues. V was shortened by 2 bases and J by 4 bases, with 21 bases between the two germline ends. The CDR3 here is CASSQSRAQIGGGANVLTF. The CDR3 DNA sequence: TGTGCCAGCAGCCAAAGTCGGGCACAGATCGGAGGCGGGGCCAACGTCCTGACTTTC.

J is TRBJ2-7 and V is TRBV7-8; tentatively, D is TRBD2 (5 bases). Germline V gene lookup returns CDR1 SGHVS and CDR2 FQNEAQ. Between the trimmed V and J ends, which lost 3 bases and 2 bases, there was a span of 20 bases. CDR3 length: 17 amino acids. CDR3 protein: CASSLTSFGELPYEQYF. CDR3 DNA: TGTGCCAGCAGCTTGACCTCATTTGGGGAGCTCCCCTACGAGCAGTACTTC.

The chain's CDR3 is CASSMGRQNTGELFF. In DNA, the CDR3 is TGTGCCAGCTCTATGGGGCGGCAGAACACCGGGGAGCTGTTTTTT. The chain links TRBV18 to TRBJ2-2; D might be TRBD1 (5 bases). Germline lookup yields CDR1 KGHSH and CDR2 LQKENI. The CDR3 loop spans 15 amino acids. V dropped 6 bases and J dropped 1 base, with 12 bases sitting between them. Variable domain in full (rest from reference TRBV18 and TRBJ2-2): NAGVMQNPRHLVRRRGQEARLRCSPMKGHSHVYWYRQLPEEGLKFMVYLQKENIIDESGMPKERFSAEFPKEGPSILRIQQVVRGDSAAYFCASSMGRQNTGELFFGEGSRLTVL.